This T cell receptor beta chain was obtained from a study of CD8 T cells in Susac syndrome. General study findings and limits: The TCR sequencing and HLA analysis in the study involved a relatively small number of individuals, as the study acknowledged.

Turning to this clonotype: The antigen remains undetermined.

Random hexamers were used to reverse transcribe an amount of about 0.45 to 1 ug RNA. In TCRdb, the immunoSEQ multiplex PCR reads were re-called with MiXCR into one record per CDR3 protein. Of under 200,000 distinct CDR3 sequences in the sample, about 90% are singletons; the top ten hold roughly 0.08%. Sequencing input: CD4+ T cells from PBMCs. This clonotype was sampled from a human donor in good health.

CDR3 DNA: TGTGCCATCAGTGACCGAACTGAAGCTTTCTTT. Encoded protein: CAISDRTEAFF. The rearrangement joins TRBV10-3 to TRBJ1-1; no firm D call. This CDR3 has 11 amino acids. CDR1 ENHRY and CDR2 SYGVKD come from the germline V gene. Between the trimmed V and J ends, which lost 3 bases and 5 bases, there was a span of 4 bases.